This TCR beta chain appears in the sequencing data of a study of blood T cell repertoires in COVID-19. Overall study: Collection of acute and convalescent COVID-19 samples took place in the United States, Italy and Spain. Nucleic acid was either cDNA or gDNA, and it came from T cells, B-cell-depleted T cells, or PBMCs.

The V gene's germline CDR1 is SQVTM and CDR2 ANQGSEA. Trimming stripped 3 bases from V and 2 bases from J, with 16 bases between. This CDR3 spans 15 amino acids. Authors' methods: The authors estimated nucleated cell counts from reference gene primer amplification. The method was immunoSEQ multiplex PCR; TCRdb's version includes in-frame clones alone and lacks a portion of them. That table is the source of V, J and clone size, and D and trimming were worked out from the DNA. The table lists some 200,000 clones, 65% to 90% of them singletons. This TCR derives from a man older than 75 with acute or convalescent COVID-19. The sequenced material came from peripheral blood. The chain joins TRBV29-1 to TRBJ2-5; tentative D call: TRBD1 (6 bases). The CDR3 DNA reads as TGCAGCGTTGAGAAACAGGGAAGGGGGCAAGAGACCCAGTACTTC. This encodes CSVEKQGRGQETQYF.